The source of this T cell receptor beta chain is a study of blood T cell repertoires in COVID-19. Across the whole study: Acute-phase and convalescent COVID-19 samples originated in the United States, Italy and Spain. The cDNA or gDNA used as material had been derived from T cells, B-cell-depleted T cells, or PBMCs.

V trimming: 0 bases; J trimming: 1 base; junction bases outside the gene matches: 5. This CDR3 is 17 amino acids long. CDR1 is SGHDT, CDR2 YYEEEE, per germline. As originally analysed: It was from reference gene primer amplification that nucleated cell counts were estimated. The method was immunoSEQ multiplex PCR; TCRdb's version includes in-frame clones alone and lacks a portion of them. That table furnishes V, J and clone size, whereas the DNA furnished D and trimming. Of about 110,000 clones listed, less than 75% are singletons. The sequenced sample was peripheral blood. The chain uses TRBV5-6 and TRBJ1-4; 8 bases line up with TRBD1. The sequence derives from a human donor with acute or convalescent COVID-19. The donor label of this sample is uncertain. In DNA form, the CDR3 reads TGTGCCAGCAGCTTGGGCAGGGGGCGCCTAACTAATGAAAAACTGTTTTTT. Protein sequence: CASSLGRGRLTNEKLFF.